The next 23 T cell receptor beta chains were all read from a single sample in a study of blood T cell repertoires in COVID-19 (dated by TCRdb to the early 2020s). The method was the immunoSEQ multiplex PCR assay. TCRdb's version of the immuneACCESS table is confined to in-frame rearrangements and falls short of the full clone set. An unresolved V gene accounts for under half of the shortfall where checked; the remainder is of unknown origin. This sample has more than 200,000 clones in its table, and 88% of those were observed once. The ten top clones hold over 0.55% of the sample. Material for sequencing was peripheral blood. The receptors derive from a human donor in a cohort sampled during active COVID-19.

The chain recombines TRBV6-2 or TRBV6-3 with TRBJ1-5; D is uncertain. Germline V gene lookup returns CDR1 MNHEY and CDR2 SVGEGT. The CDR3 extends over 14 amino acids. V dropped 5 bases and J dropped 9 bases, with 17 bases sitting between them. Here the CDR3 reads CASSPGLTRGPQHF. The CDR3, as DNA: TGTGCCAGCAGTCCAGGCTTGACCCGGGGGCCCCAGCATTTT.

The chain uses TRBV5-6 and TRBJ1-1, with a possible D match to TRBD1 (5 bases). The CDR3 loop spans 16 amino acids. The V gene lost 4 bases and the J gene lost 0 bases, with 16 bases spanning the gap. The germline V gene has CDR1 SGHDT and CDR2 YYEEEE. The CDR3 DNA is TGTGCCAGCAGCGCGGAGACAGTCTGGATGAACACTGAAGCTTTCTTT. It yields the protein CASSAETVWMNTEAFF.

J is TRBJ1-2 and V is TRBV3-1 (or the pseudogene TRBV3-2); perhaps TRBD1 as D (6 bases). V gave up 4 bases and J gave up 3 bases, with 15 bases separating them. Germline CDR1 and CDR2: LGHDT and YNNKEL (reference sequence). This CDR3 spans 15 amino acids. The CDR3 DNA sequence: TGTGCCAGCAGCCTCCGGGGACATGGTGACTATGGCTACACCTTC. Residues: CASSLRGHGDYGYTF.

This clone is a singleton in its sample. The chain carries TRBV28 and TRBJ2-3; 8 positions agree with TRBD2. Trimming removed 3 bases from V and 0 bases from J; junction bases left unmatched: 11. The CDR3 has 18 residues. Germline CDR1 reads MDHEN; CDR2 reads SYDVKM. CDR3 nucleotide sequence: TGTGCCAGCAGTTTTAACAGCGGGAGAGCCCCTAGCACAGATACGCAGTATTTT. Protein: CASSFNSGRAPSTDTQYF.

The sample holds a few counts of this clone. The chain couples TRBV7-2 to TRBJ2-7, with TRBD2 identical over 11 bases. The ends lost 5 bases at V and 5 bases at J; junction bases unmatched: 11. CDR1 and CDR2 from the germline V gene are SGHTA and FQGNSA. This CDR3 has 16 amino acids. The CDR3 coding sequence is TGTGCCAGCAGCAGAAGCACCGGGACTAGCGGCCACGAGCAGTACTTC. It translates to CASSRSTGTSGHEQYF. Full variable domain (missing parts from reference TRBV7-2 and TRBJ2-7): GAGVSQSPSNKVTEKGKDVELRCDPISGHTALYWYRQSLGQGLEFLIYFQGNSAPDKSGLPSDRFSAERTGGSVSTLTIQRTQQEDSAVYLCASSRSTGTSGHEQYFGPGTRLTVT.

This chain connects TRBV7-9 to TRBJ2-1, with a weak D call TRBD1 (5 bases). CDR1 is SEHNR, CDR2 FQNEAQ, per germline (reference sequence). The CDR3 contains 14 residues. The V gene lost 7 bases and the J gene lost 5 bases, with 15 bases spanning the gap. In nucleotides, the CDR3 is TGTGCCAGCATCAAAGTAAGGGGAAACAATGAGCAGTTCTTC. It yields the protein CASIKVRGNNEQFF.

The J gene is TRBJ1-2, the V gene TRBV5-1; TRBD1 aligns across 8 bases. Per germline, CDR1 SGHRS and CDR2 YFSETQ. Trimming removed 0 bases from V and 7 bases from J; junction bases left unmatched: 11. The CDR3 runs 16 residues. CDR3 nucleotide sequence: TGCGCCAGCAGCTTGGCCTTGGGTCAGGGGGCCGGTGGCTACACCTTC. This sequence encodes CASSLALGQGAGGYTF. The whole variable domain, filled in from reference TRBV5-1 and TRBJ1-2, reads KAGVTQTPRYLIKTRGQQVTLSCSPISGHRSVSWYQQTPGQGLQFLFEYFSETQRNKGNFPGRFSGRQFSNSRSEMNVSTLELGDSALYLCASSLALGQGAGGYTFGSGTRLTVV.

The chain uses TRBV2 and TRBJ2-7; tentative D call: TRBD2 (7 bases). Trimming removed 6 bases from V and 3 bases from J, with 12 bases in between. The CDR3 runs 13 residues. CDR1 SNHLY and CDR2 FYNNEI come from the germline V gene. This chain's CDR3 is CASREGGIYEQYF. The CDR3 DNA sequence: TGTGCCAGCAGGGAGGGGGGGATCTACGAGCAGTACTTC. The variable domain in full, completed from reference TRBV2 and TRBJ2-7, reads EPEVTQTPSHQVTQMGQEVILRCVPISNHLYFYWYRQILGQKVEFLVSFYNNEISEKSEIFDDQFSVERPDGSNFTLKIRSTKLEDSAMYFCASREGGIYEQYFGPGTRLTVT.

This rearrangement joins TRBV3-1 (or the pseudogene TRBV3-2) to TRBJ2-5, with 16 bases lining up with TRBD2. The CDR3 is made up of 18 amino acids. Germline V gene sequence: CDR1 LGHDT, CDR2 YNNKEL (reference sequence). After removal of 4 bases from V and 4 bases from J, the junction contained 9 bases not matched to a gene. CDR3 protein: CASSPSPGLAGGRETQYF. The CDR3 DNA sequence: TGTGCCAGCAGCCCGTCCCCGGGACTAGCGGGGGGGCGAGAGACCCAGTACTTC.

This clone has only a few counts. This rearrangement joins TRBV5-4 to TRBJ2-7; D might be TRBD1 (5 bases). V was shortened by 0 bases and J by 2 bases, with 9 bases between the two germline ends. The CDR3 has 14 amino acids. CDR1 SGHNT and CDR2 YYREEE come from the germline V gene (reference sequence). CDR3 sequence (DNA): TGTGCCAGCAGCTTGGACAGGCGAACCTACGAGCAGTACTTC. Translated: CASSLDRRTYEQYF. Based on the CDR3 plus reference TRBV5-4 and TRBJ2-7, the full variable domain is ETGVTQSPTHLIKTRGQQVTLRCSSQSGHNTVSWYQQALGQGPQFIFQYYREEENGRGNFPPRFSGLQFPNYSSELNVNALELDDSALYLCASSLDRRTYEQYFGPGTRLTVT.

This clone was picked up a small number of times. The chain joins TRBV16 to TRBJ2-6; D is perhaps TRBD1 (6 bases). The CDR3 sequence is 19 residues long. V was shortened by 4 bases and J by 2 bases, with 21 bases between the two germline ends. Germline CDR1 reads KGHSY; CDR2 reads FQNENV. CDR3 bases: TGTGCCAGCAGCCTAGGACAGCCCCTCAAGGGGGCTGGGGCCAACGTCCTGACTTTC. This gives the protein CASSLGQPLKGAGANVLTF.

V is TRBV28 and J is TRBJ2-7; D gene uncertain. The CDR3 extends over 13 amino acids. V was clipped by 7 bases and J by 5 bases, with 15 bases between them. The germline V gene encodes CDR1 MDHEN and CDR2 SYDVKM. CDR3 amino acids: CASNVGRQHEQYF. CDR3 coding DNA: TGTGCCAGCAACGTCGGCAGGCAGCACGAGCAGTACTTC.

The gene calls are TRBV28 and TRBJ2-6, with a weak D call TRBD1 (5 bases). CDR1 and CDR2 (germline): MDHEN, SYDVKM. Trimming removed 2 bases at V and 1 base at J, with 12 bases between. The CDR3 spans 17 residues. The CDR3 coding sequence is TGTGCCAGCAGTTTACCTTTTTACAGGTCTGGGGCCAACGTCCTGACTTTC. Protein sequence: CASSLPFYRSGANVLTF. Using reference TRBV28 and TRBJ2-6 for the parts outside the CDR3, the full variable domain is DVKVTQSSRYLVKRTGEKVFLECVQDMDHENMFWYRQDPGLGLRLIYFSYDVKMKEKGDIPEGYSVSREKKERFSLILESASTNQTSMYLCASSLPFYRSGANVLTFGAGSRLTVL.

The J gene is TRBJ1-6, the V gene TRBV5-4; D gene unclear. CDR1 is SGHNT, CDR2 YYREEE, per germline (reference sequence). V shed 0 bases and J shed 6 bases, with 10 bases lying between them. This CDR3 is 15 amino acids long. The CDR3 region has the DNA TGTGCCAGCAGCTTGGGGCCAGGTCTTAATTCACCCCTCCACTTT. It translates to CASSLGPGLNSPLHF.

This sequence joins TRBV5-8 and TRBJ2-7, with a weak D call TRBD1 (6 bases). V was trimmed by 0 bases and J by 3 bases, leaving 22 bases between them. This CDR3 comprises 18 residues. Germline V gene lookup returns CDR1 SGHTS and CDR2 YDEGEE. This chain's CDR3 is CASSLEFGVRGMSYEQYF. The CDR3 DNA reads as TGTGCCAGCAGCTTGGAATTCGGGGTCAGGGGAATGAGCTACGAGCAGTACTTC.

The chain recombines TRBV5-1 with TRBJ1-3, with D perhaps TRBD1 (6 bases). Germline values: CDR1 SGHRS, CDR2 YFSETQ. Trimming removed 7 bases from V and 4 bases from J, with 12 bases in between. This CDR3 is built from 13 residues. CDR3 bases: TGCGCCAGCCGAACAGGGTTCGGAAACACCATATATTTT. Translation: CASRTGFGNTIYF.

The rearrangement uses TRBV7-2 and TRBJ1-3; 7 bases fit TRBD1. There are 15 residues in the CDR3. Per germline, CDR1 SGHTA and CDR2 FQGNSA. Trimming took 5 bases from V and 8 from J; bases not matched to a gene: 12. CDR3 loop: CASSLSGQALDTIYF. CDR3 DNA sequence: TGTGCCAGCAGCCTTTCAGGACAGGCCCTGGACACCATATATTTT.

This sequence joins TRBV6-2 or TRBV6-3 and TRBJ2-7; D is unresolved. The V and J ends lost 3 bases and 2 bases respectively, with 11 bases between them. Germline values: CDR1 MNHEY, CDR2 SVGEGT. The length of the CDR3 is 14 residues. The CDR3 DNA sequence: TGTGCCAGCAGTTATCGCGGCGGTCCCTACGAGCAGTACTTC. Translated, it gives CASSYRGGPYEQYF.

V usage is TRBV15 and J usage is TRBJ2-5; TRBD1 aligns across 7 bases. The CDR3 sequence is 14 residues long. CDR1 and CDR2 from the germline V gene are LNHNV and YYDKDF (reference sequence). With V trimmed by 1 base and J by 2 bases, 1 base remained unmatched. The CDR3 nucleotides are TGTGCCACCAGCAGAGGGGACAGACAAGAGACCCAGTACTTC. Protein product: CATSRGDRQETQYF. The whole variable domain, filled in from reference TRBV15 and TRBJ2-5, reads DAMVIQNPRYQVTQFGKPVTLSCSQTLNHNVMYWYQQKSSQAPKLLFHYYDKDFNNEADTPDNFQSRRPNTSFCFLDIRSPGLGDTAMYLCATSRGDRQETQYFGPGTRLLVL.

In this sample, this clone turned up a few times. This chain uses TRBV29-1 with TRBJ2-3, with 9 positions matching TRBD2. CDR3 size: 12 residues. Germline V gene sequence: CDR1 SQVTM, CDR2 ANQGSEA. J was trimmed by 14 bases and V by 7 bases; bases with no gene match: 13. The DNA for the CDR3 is TGCAGCGCCGGACTGTCGGCGGGGGGGGTGTATTTT. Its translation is CSAGLSAGGVYF.

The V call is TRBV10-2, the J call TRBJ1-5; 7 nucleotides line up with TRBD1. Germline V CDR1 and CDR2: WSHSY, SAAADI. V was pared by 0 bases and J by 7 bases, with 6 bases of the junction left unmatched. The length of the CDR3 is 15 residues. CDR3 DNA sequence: TGCGCCAGCAGTGAGTCTTGGGCAGGGGGACAGCCCCAGCATTTT. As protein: CASSESWAGGQPQHF.

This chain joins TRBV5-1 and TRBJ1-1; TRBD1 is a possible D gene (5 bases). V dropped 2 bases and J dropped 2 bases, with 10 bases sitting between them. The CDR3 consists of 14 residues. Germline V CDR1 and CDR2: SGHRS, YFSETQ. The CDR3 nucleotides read TGCGCCAGCAGCTTTCTACAGGACAACACTGAAGCTTTCTTT. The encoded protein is CASSFLQDNTEAFF.

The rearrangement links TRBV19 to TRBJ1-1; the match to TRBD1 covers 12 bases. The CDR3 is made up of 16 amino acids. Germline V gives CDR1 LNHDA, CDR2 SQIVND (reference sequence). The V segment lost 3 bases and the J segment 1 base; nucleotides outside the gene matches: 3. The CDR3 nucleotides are TGTGCCAGTAGTATGGGACAGGGGGCAGGGAACACTGAAGCTTTCTTT. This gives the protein CASSMGQGAGNTEAFF.